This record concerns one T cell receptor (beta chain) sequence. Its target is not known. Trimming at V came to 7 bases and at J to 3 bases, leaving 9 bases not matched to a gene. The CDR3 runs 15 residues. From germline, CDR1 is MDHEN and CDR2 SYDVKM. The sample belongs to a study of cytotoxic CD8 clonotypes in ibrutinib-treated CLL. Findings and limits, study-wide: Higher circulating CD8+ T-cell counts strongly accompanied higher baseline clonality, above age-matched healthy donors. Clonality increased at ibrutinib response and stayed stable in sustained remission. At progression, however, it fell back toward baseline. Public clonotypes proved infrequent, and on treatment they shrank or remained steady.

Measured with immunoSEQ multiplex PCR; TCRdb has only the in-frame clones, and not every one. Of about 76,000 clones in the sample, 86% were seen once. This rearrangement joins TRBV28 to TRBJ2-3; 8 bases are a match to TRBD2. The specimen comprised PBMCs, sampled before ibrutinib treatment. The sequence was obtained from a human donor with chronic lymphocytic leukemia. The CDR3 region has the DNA TGTGCCAGCACCATTGGACTAGCTCCAACAGATACGCAGTATTTT. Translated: CASTIGLAPTDTQYF.